One sample yielded the 9 T cell receptor beta chains listed below, sequenced in a study of T cell responses to AZD1222 COVID-19 vaccine. Sequencing used immunoSEQ multiplex PCR; TCRdb keeps in-frame clones, though not all of them. Of about 120,000 clones in the sample, around nine tenths were seen once. This specimen was peripheral blood, taken on day 0 of AZD1222 vaccination. The receptor source for this set is an adult in good health.

This clone has only a few counts. The chain carries TRBV27 and TRBJ2-7, with D possibly being TRBD2 (6 bases). Trimming removed 6 bases from V and 1 base from J, with 13 bases in between. This CDR3 is built from 14 residues. CDR1 and CDR2 from the germline V gene are MNHEY and SMNVEV (reference sequence). The CDR3 loop reads CASSPLGGSYEQYF. In nucleotides, the CDR3 is TGTGCCAGCAGCCCTCTGGGGGGTTCCTACGAGCAGTACTTC.

This clone was seen only a few times. The chain is built from TRBV19 and TRBJ1-2; tentative D call: TRBD1 (6 bases). The CDR3 runs 16 residues. Per germline, CDR1 LNHDA and CDR2 SQIVND (reference sequence). Trimming shortened V by 3 bases and J by 5 bases, and 19 bases separated the two germline ends. CDR3 sequence: CASSIAGAADGYGYTF. DNA for the CDR3: TGTGCCAGTAGTATTGCAGGGGCCGCAGATGGTTATGGCTACACCTTC.

The chain employs TRBV6-5 and TRBJ1-6; D might be TRBD1 (5 bases). The CDR3 runs to 14 residues. From germline, CDR1 is MNHEY and CDR2 SVGAGI. Deletions cut 6 bases from V and 7 bases from J, with 13 bases between. The CDR3 sequence: CASRTDTNNSPLHF. CDR3 nucleotide sequence: TGTGCCAGCAGAACGGACACTAACAATTCACCCCTCCACTTT.

This clone came up a few times. V is TRBV5-6 and J is TRBJ1-5, with 10 positions matching TRBD1. J was trimmed by 6 bases and V by 0 bases; bases with no gene match: 0. The CDR3 sequence is 14 residues long. Germline V CDR1 and CDR2: SGHDT, YYEEEE. CDR3 DNA: TGTGCCAGCAGCTTGGGGACAGGGGGTCAGCCCCAGCATTTT. It is translated as CASSLGTGGQPQHF. The whole variable domain, filled in from reference TRBV5-6 and TRBJ1-5, reads DAGVTQSPTHLIKTRGQQVTLRCSPKSGHDTVSWYQQALGQGPQFIFQYYEEEERQRGNFPDRFSGHQFPNYSSELNVNALLLGDSALYLCASSLGTGGQPQHFGDGTRLSIL.

The CDR3 spells CASSYLASGGQETQYF. CDR3 nucleotide sequence: TGTGCCAGCAGTTATCTGGCTAGCGGGGGACAAGAGACCCAGTACTTC. The rearrangement links TRBV6-5 to TRBJ2-5; 10 bases are a match to TRBD2. J gave up 2 bases and V 3 bases, and 6 bases lay outside the gene matches. The CDR3 runs to 16 residues. Germline V gene lookup returns CDR1 MNHEY and CDR2 SVGAGI.

CDR3 DNA: TGTGCCAGCAGCGTAGAGGCCAGAGCGGATGGCTACACCTTC. Its protein is CASSVEARADGYTF. This chain connects TRBV9 to TRBJ1-2; no clear D. V lost 0 bases, J lost 6 bases, and 12 bases lay in between. From germline, CDR1 is SGDLS and CDR2 YYNGEE. CDR3 length: 14 residues.

The rearrangement uses TRBV9 and TRBJ1-6; the D gene is possibly TRBD1 (5 bases). V dropped 6 bases and J dropped 5 bases, with 9 bases sitting between them. Germline assignment: CDR1 SGDLS and CDR2 YYNGEE. The CDR3 length is 13 residues. Here the CDR3 reads CASTRADNSPLHF. CDR3 DNA: TGTGCCAGCACCAGGGCAGATAATTCACCCCTCCACTTT. Full variable domain (remainder filled in from reference TRBV9 and TRBJ1-6): DSGVTQTPKHLITATGQRVTLRCSPRSGDLSVYWYQQSLDQGLQFLIQYYNGEERAKGNILERFSAQQFPDLHSELNLSSLELGDSALYFCASTRADNSPLHFGNGTRLTVT.

The chain is built from TRBV27 and TRBJ2-1, with TRBD2 identical over 8 bases. Germline V CDR1 and CDR2: MNHEY, SMNVEV (reference sequence). The V segment lost 8 bases and the J segment 3 bases; nucleotides outside the gene matches: 6. The CDR3 length is 14 residues. The chain's CDR3 is CASSLAGLYNEQFF. The CDR3 nucleotides read TGTGCCAGCTCCCTAGCGGGCCTCTACAATGAGCAGTTCTTC.

The V and J genes are TRBV9 and TRBJ1-3, with a possible D match to TRBD1 (5 bases). This CDR3 has 16 amino acids. Between the trimmed V and J ends, which lost 4 bases and 1 base, there was a span of 15 bases. The germline gives CDR1 SGDLS, CDR2 YYNGEE. The CDR3 DNA is TGTGCCAGCAGCCCATCGGGGCAGGGTTCTGGAAACACCATATATTTT. This codes for CASSPSGQGSGNTIYF.